These 30 T cell receptor beta chains were all obtained from the same sample, sequenced in a study of molecular identifiers for immune sequencing clone quantification. TCRdb analysed the PCR reads with MiXCR anew, one entry per CDR3 protein. The sample has over 600,000 distinct CDR3 sequences; nearly 20% are singletons. Sequenced input: naive CD8+ T cells from blood, with Jurkat cell RNA spiked in. Regarding subset: FACS-sorted CD8+CD4-CCR7+CD45RA+ naive T cells. These receptors all come from a human donor in good health. Some libraries in this study had Jurkat cell RNA spiked in.

A note on this clonotype: This sequence may be a read error, since a much larger clone differs from it by one base. The CDR3 DNA sequence: TGTGCCAGCTGTATAGCAGGGACAGATACGCAGTATTTT. Translation: CASCIAGTDTQYF. The rearrangement uses TRBV12-3 or TRBV12-4 and TRBJ2-3; maybe TRBD1 (5 bases). This CDR3 contains 13 residues. Trimming left V 8 bases short and J 3 bases short, with 12 bases between.

The gene calls are TRBV4-1 and TRBJ2-3, with 9 bases identical to TRBD2. Looked up from germline, CDR1 is MGHRA and CDR2 is YSYEKL. This CDR3 is built from 17 residues. V was clipped by 1 base and J by 2 bases; unmatched bases: 7. The CDR3 protein is CASSQAPGTSYTDTQYF. Here the CDR3 DNA reads TGCGCCAGCAGCCAAGCCCCCGGGACTAGCTACACAGATACGCAGTATTTT.

The rearrangement joins TRBV19 to TRBJ2-7; 9 nucleotides agree with TRBD1. V lost 4 bases to trimming and J lost 4 bases; unmatched junction nucleotides: 8. The CDR3 sequence is 15 residues long. The germline CDR1 and CDR2 sequences are LNHDA and SQIVND (reference sequence). The CDR3 DNA reads as TGTGCCAGTAGTACCCCAGGGACAGGGCGGTACGAGCAGTACTTC. Translation gives CASSTPGTGRYEQYF.

This clonotype was counted ten times or more. The junction shows a germline mismatch at one end, possibly a read error. The rearrangement joins TRBV19 to TRBJ2-7; D not resolved. Germline V lookup: CDR1 LNHDA, CDR2 SQIVND (reference sequence). The CDR3 totals 13 residues. CDR3 protein: CASSPSPSHEQYF. In DNA form, the CDR3 reads TGTGCCAGTAGTCCCAGCCCCTCCCACGAGCAGTACTTC.

This clonotype was observed a few times. The chain employs TRBV27 and TRBJ2-5, with D perhaps matching TRBD2 (7 bases). CDR3 length equals 14 residues. The germline V and J ends were trimmed by 2 bases and 5 bases, with 12 bases remaining between them. The V gene's germline CDR1 is MNHEY and CDR2 SMNVEV (reference sequence). This chain's CDR3 is CASSLHKGGETQYF. The CDR3 coding sequence is TGTGCCAGCAGTTTACACAAGGGGGGGGAGACCCAGTACTTC.

This clonotype was observed a handful of times. This chain links TRBV19 with TRBJ1-5, with no clear D. V was pared by 5 bases and J by 0 bases, with 8 bases between. Germline assignment: CDR1 LNHDA and CDR2 SQIVND (reference sequence). The CDR3 is made up of 14 amino acids. This CDR3 is CASSPGLSNQPQHF. CDR3 DNA: TGTGCCAGTAGTCCGGGTCTTAGCAATCAGCCCCAGCATTTT.

Many counts were recorded for this clonotype. The chain carries TRBV29-1 and TRBJ2-3; D is uncertain. The CDR3 has 13 amino acids. V was cut by 3 bases and J by 2 bases, with 9 bases left in between. CDR1 and CDR2 (germline): SQVTM, ANQGSEA. In DNA, the CDR3 is TGCAGCGTTGATCTGGCAATCACAGATACGCAGTATTTT. Residues: CSVDLAITDTQYF.

This clonotype was seen a handful of times. The chain uses TRBV19 and TRBJ1-1, with D perhaps TRBD1 (6 bases). Trimming took 4 bases from V and 5 from J, leaving 11 bases between them. This CDR3 has 13 residues. CDR1 is LNHDA and CDR2 is SQIVND in the germline V gene (reference sequence). CDR3 amino acids: CASSKPGETEAFF. The CDR3 DNA is TGTGCCAGTAGTAAACCAGGGGAAACTGAAGCTTTCTTT.

Ten or more counts support this clonotype. The chain has TRBV5-1 and TRBJ2-5, with D possibly matching TRBD1 (6 bases). V gave up 1 base and J gave up 2 bases, with 15 bases separating them. Germline values: CDR1 SGHRS, CDR2 YFSETQ. The CDR3 is 16 amino acids. The CDR3 protein is CASSLSQGWAQETQYF. The CDR3 DNA sequence: TGCGCCAGCAGCTTGTCCCAGGGGTGGGCTCAAGAGACCCAGTACTTC.

Concerning this clonotype itself: An end of the junction does not agree with germline; a read error may underlie this. The chain combines TRBV3-1 with TRBJ2-7; D gene uncertain. Germline CDR1 reads LGHDT; CDR2 reads YNNKEL (reference sequence). CDR3 length: 15 residues. The CDR3, as DNA: TGTACCAGCAGCTCGGGCGCCCGACGGGCCTACGAGCAGTACTTC. Its protein is CTSSSGARRAYEQYF.

This clonotype has a handful of counts. V gene TRBV30 combines with J gene TRBJ2-1; no firm D call. Germline assignment: CDR1 GTSNPN and CDR2 SVGIG (reference sequence). The V gene lost 2 bases and the J gene lost 5 bases, with 7 bases spanning the gap. The CDR3 runs to 12 residues. CDR3 amino acids: CAWSLGHNEQFF. CDR3 nucleotides: TGTGCCTGGAGTTTGGGCCACAATGAGCAGTTCTTC.

The table lists this clonotype with many counts. The chain uses TRBV27 and TRBJ1-1, with D possibly TRBD1 on 6 matching bases. Germline V lookup: CDR1 MNHEY, CDR2 SMNVEV (reference sequence). The V end lost 3 bases, the J end lost 0 bases, and 8 bases lay between the germline ends. The CDR3 loop spans 14 amino acids. The chain's CDR3 is CASSFQGMNTEAFF. DNA of the CDR3: TGTGCCAGCAGTTTTCAGGGGATGAACACTGAAGCTTTCTTT.

This clonotype was recorded at least ten times. V and J are TRBV4-1 and TRBJ1-5; 7 bases map to TRBD1. Germline V gene data show CDR1 as MGHRA and CDR2 as YSYEKL. The junction had 6 bases not matched to a gene; V was cut back by 4 bases and J by 0 bases. The length of the CDR3 is 16 residues. CDR3 sequence (DNA): TGCGCCAGCAGCCTAAACAGGGGACATAGCAATCAGCCCCAGCATTTT. This sequence encodes CASSLNRGHSNQPQHF.

Turning to this clonotype: A much larger clone lies one base from this, so it may be a read error. The rearrangement uses TRBV29-1 and TRBJ1-2; D possibly corresponds to TRBD1 (5 bases). Germline V CDR1 and CDR2: SQVTM, ANQGSEA. V lost 4 bases and J 1 base, leaving 10 bases between the germline ends. This CDR3 is built from 13 residues. CDR3 in amino acids: CSVATGNNYGYTF. DNA for the CDR3: TGCAGCGTTGCAACAGGCAATAACTATGGCTACACCTTC.

A word on this clonotype: This may arise from a read error, as a much more abundant clone is one base away. The CDR3 DNA reads as TGCAGTGCTAGAGATCAGGGCCGGAACGGGGAGCTGTTTTTT. Translation gives CSARDQGRNGELFF. This chain joins TRBV20-1 and TRBJ2-2; a weak D match, TRBD1 (5 bases). V was pared by 0 bases and J by 7 bases, with 12 bases between. The germline V gene has CDR1 DFQATT and CDR2 SNEGSKA (reference sequence). There are 14 residues in the CDR3.

This clonotype has ten or more counts. The chain joins TRBV25-1 to TRBJ2-1; possible D gene TRBD2, 6 bases. Trimming stripped 6 bases from V and 0 bases from J, with 12 bases between. Germline V gene sequence: CDR1 MGHDK, CDR2 SYGVNS. The CDR3 totals 15 residues. CDR3 protein: CASRLSGSSYNEQFF. Written as DNA, the CDR3 is TGTGCCAGCAGACTTAGCGGTAGCTCCTACAATGAGCAGTTCTTC. The full variable domain, rest sourced from reference TRBV25-1 and TRBJ2-1, is EADIYQTPRYLVIGTGKKITLECSQTMGHDKMYWYQQDPGMELHLIHYSYGVNSTEKGDLSSESTVSRIRTEHFPLTLESARPSHTSQYLCASRLSGSSYNEQFFGPGTRLTVL.

This clonotype was detected a few times. The V call is TRBV2, the J call TRBJ1-2, with D possibly TRBD1 on 5 matching bases. CDR3 length: 14 residues. The germline CDR1 and CDR2 sequences are SNHLY and FYNNEI. Trimming pared 3 bases from V and 6 bases from J, leaving 14 bases between. CDR3 protein: CASSDWVEDNGYTF. The CDR3 DNA is TGTGCCAGCAGTGACTGGGTCGAGGACAATGGCTACACCTTC.

Of note for this clonotype: A single base separates this from a much larger clone, so it may be a read error. The chain uses TRBV18 and TRBJ1-1, with D hard to call. There are 16 residues in the CDR3. CDR1 is KGHSH, CDR2 LQKENI, per germline. CDR3 amino acids: CACSPPGWQLNTEAFF. CDR3 DNA sequence: TGTGCCTGCTCACCCCCCGGATGGCAGTTGAACACTGAAGCTTTCTTT.

This clonotype was detected ten times or more. V and J are TRBV6-5 and TRBJ2-7; TRBD2 agrees at 11 bases. The germline V gene has CDR1 MNHEY and CDR2 SVGAGI. The V segment lost 6 bases and the J segment 3 bases; nucleotides outside the gene matches: 10. The CDR3 sequence is 16 residues long. In nucleotides, the CDR3 is TGTGCCAGCAGCCCACCTCTAGCGGGGGGACTCTACGAGCAGTACTTC. Its translation: CASSPPLAGGLYEQYF.

About this clonotype: A read error may be the cause here, since a much bigger clone is one base away. This chain connects TRBV28 to TRBJ2-7; 11 bases are shared with TRBD2. Germline V lookup: CDR1 MDHEN, CDR2 SYDVKM. The CDR3 loop spans 15 amino acids. V gave up 4 bases and J gave up 2 bases; unmatched junction bases: 4. CDR3 coding DNA: TGTGCCAGCAGTTCGTCGACTAGCGGGACCTACGAGCAGTACTTC. This sequence encodes CASSSSTSGTYEQYF.

This clonotype was seen more than once but under ten times. This chain uses TRBV9 with TRBJ2-7, with D tentatively TRBD1 or TRBD2 (5 bases each). CDR3 length: 14 amino acids. V shed 0 bases and J shed 7 bases, with 14 bases lying between them. Germline CDR1 reads SGDLS; CDR2 reads YYNGEE. The CDR3 DNA reads TGTGCCAGCAGCGTAGGAAATCTGGGACGAGAGCAGTACTTC. Its protein product is CASSVGNLGREQYF. The full variable domain, with the rest looked up from reference TRBV9 and TRBJ2-7, is DSGVTQTPKHLITATGQRVTLRCSPRSGDLSVYWYQQSLDQGLQFLIQYYNGEERAKGNILERFSAQQFPDLHSELNLSSLELGDSALYFCASSVGNLGREQYFGPGTRLTVT.

A remark on this clonotype: This clone may be a read error of a much larger clone one base away. CDR3 coding DNA: TGCCCCAGCAGCCAAGTCCCGTCGACGGCCTACGAGCAGTACTTC. This translates into CPSSQVPSTAYEQYF. V usage is TRBV4-1 and J usage is TRBJ2-7; unclear D gene. The CDR3 is made up of 15 amino acids. Germline CDR1 is MGHRA and CDR2 is YSYEKL.

This clonotype was seen ten or more times. The chain uses TRBV28 and TRBJ2-7; the D gene is possibly TRBD1 (5 bases). The CDR3 sequence is 13 residues long. V was pared by 3 bases and J by 4 bases, with 10 bases between. From germline, CDR1 is MDHEN and CDR2 SYDVKM. CDR3 DNA sequence: TGTGCCAGCAGTTTTTGGGGCAGTTACGAGCAGTACTTC. As protein: CASSFWGSYEQYF.

This clonotype came up many times. The V call is TRBV27, the J call TRBJ1-5; a possible D gene is TRBD1 (6 bases). This CDR3 has 15 residues. V was cut by 8 bases and J by 5 bases, with 19 bases left in between. CDR1 MNHEY and CDR2 SMNVEV come from the germline V gene (reference sequence). In DNA form, the CDR3 reads TGTGCCAGCGCTGGCACAGGGCATTTTGATCAGCCCCAGCATTTT. Encoded protein: CASAGTGHFDQPQHF.

This clonotype has just a few counts. The chain links TRBV13 to TRBJ2-5, with D unresolved. This CDR3 spans 14 amino acids. CDR1 and CDR2 (germline): PRHDT, FYEKMQ (reference sequence). V lost 2 bases to trimming and J lost 5 bases, with 12 bases between them. This CDR3 is CASSLRSASETQYF. The DNA of the CDR3 is TGTGCCAGCAGCTTAAGGTCAGCAAGTGAGACCCAGTACTTC.

This clonotype was observed many times. The rearrangement joins TRBV3-1 to TRBJ2-3, with D maybe TRBD2 (5 bases). The CDR3 has 13 residues. Germline CDR1 and CDR2: LGHDT and YNNKEL (reference sequence). Trimming took off 4 bases at V and 4 bases at J, with 9 bases between the two ends. In DNA, the CDR3 is TGTGCCAGCAGCCCTCTGGAGGCAGATACGCAGTATTTT. This translates into CASSPLEADTQYF.

This clonotype showed up just a few times. V is TRBV24-1 and J is TRBJ2-7; TRBD2 matches at 9 bases. This CDR3 spans 16 amino acids. Unmatched junction bases numbered 5, after V lost 2 bases and J lost 1 base. CDR1 and CDR2 (germline): KGHDR, SFDVKD. The CDR3 protein is CATSDSGLASSYEQYF. The CDR3 bases are TGTGCCACCAGTGATTCAGGACTAGCGTCGTCCTACGAGCAGTACTTC.

Many counts were recorded for this clonotype. The chain carries TRBV20-1 and TRBJ2-7; D might be TRBD1 or TRBD2, each matching 5 bases. CDR1 DFQATT and CDR2 SNEGSKA come from the germline V gene (reference sequence). This CDR3 region has 15 residues. The ends were cut back, 4 bases at V and 3 bases at J, with 19 bases in the middle. CDR3 amino acids: CSANSPGDAVYEQYF. The CDR3 coding sequence is TGCAGTGCTAATTCCCCCGGGGACGCGGTCTACGAGCAGTACTTC.

The V and J genes are TRBV28 and TRBJ1-5; D may be TRBD1 (6 bases). The germline V and J ends were trimmed by 7 bases and 6 bases, with 13 bases remaining between them. CDR3 length: 13 residues. The germline CDR1 and CDR2 sequences are MDHEN and SYDVKM. CDR3 in amino acids: CASTNGGAQPQHF. In nucleotides, the CDR3 is TGTGCCAGCACCAATGGGGGGGCTCAGCCCCAGCATTTT.

This clonotype was seen many times. The chain has TRBV20-1 and TRBJ2-1; possible D gene TRBD1, 5 bases. V lost 3 bases and J lost 4, with 13 bases in between. Germline CDR1 is DFQATT and CDR2 is SNEGSKA (reference sequence). The CDR3 sequence is 14 residues long. CDR3 residues: CSASIRSGYNEQFF. The CDR3 DNA sequence: TGCAGTGCTAGTATAAGGTCAGGGTACAATGAGCAGTTCTTC.